This T cell receptor beta chain was sequenced for a study of identical twins. Study outcomes and limitations: The models gave estimates that fell short of the out-of-frame TCR alpha sharing seen in monozygotic twins. Fewer insertions marked abundant cord blood beta clonotypes; young adult naive trended weakly, memory not at all.

The donors were all healthy and Caucasian. Germline V gene data show CDR1 as MDHEN and CDR2 as SYDVKM. After removal of 2 bases from V and 3 bases from J, the junction contained 25 bases not matched to a gene. The length of the CDR3 is 21 residues. A few counts support this clonotype. Its target is not known. TCRdb processed the 5' RACE reads anew with MiXCR; each CDR3 protein has one entry. The data show about 660,000 distinct CDR3 sequences, 8.6% seen once. These data were likewise used in another study, on yellow fever vaccine responses in identical twins. Turning to that study: Vaccine-induced T cell responses in twins were reportedly observed to appear partly convergent, partly personalized.

The chain joins TRBV28 to TRBJ2-7, with 7 bases that match TRBD2. Sequences were obtained from PBMCs. This sequence originates from a woman under 30 in good health. The CDR3 loop reads CASSLNWAGDEPTQFLYEQYF. CDR3 bases: TGTGCCAGCAGTTTAAATTGGGCGGGGGATGAGCCTACCCAGTTCCTCTACGAGCAGTACTTC.